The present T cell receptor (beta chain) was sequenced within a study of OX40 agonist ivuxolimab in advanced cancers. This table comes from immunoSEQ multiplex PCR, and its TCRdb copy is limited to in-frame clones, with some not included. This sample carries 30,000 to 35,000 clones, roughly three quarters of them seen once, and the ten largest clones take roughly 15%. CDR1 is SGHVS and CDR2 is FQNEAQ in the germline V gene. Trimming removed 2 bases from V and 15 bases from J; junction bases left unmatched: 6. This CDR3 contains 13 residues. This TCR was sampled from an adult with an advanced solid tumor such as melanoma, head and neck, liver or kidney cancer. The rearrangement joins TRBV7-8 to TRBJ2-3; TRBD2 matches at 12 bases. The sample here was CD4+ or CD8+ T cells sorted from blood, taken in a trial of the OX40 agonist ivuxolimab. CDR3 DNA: TGTGCCAGCAGCTTACGACCTAGCGGGGGGGCATATTTT. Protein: CASSLRPSGGAYF. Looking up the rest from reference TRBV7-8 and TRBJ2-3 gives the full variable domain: GAGVSQSPRYKVAKRGQDVALRCDPISGHVSLFWYQQALGQGPEFLTYFQNEAQLDKSGLPSDRFFAERPEGSVSTLKIQRTQQEDSAVYLCASSLRPSGGAYFGPGTRLTVL.